This passage covers 5 T cell receptor beta chains from one sample sequenced in a study of control samples from healthy donors and cancer patients. Here immunoSEQ multiplex PCR was the method, and the copy in TCRdb shows in-frame clones only, minus some. The data show 150,000 or so clones, with about 93% seen just once and 0.68% held by the top ten. The sequencing sample was made of blood. These receptors came from a woman aged 25-40 years in good health.

The chain couples TRBV18 to TRBJ2-5; TRBD1 agrees at 7 bases. V lost 1 base, J lost 5 bases, and 7 bases stayed unmatched. This CDR3 contains 15 residues. Germline V gives CDR1 KGHSH, CDR2 LQKENI. The CDR3 is CASSPQGAPVETQYF. Written as DNA, the CDR3 is TGTGCCAGCTCACCACAGGGGGCGCCCGTGGAGACCCAGTACTTC.

The genes are TRBV19 and TRBJ1-5, with D unclear. The CDR3 consists of 13 residues. The germline CDR1 and CDR2 sequences are LNHDA and SQIVND (reference sequence). Trimming left V 10 bases short and J 6 bases short, with 16 bases between. CDR3 sequence (DNA): TGTGCCACTACCGAGACCCGCGGTCAGCCCCAGCATTTT. Amino acids: CATTETRGQPQHF.

The rearrangement uses TRBV5-1 and TRBJ2-1; 12 bases line up with TRBD2. CDR1 and CDR2 from the germline V gene are SGHRS and YFSETQ. After removal of 1 base from V and 10 bases from J, the junction contained 9 bases not matched to a gene. The CDR3 spans 16 residues. The CDR3 protein is CASSLSSGRVRLEQFF. CDR3 bases: TGCGCCAGCAGCTTGTCTAGCGGGAGGGTCCGATTAGAGCAGTTCTTC.

The J gene is TRBJ1-1, the V gene TRBV18; D call uncertain. Looked up from germline, CDR1 is KGHSH and CDR2 is LQKENI. The CDR3 is made up of 15 amino acids. Trimming took 3 bases from V and 1 from J, leaving 12 bases between them. The CDR3 DNA follows: TGTGCCAGCTCACCGTCTACGGGAGGGAACACTGAAGCTTTCTTT. Amino acids: CASSPSTGGNTEAFF.

The chain combines TRBV9 with TRBJ1-1; D remains unclear. V was clipped by 4 bases and J by 2 bases, with 12 bases between them. The germline gives CDR1 SGDLS, CDR2 YYNGEE. This CDR3 comprises 14 residues. CDR3 residues: CASSQNPTNTEAFF. In nucleotides, the CDR3 is TGTGCCAGCAGCCAAAATCCCACAAACACTGAAGCTTTCTTT.